A single sample is the source of the 27 T cell receptor beta chains below, sequenced in a study of cytotoxic CD8 clonotypes in ibrutinib-treated CLL. Sequenced by immunoSEQ multiplex PCR; TCRdb stores in-frame clones only, minus some. The table has about 140,000 clones, more than 85% seen once. The starting material was PBMCs, obtained after 12 months of ibrutinib treatment. All receptors come from a human donor with chronic lymphocytic leukemia.

For this clone: The identical CDR3 is also encoded by other nucleotide sequences in the sample. This rearrangement joins TRBV6-5 to TRBJ2-7, with no clear D. This CDR3 is 14 amino acids long. Germline V gene lookup returns CDR1 MNHEY and CDR2 SVGAGI. Deletions cut 5 bases from V and 2 bases from J, with 13 bases between. The CDR3 DNA sequence: TGTGCCAGCAGTCTCCACCGAGAGCCCTACGAGCAGTACTTC. Protein: CASSLHREPYEQYF.

The chain recombines TRBV18 with TRBJ2-1; a weak D match, TRBD2 (5 bases). The germline V and J ends were trimmed by 4 bases and 5 bases, with 9 bases remaining between them. This CDR3 is built from 13 residues. Per germline, CDR1 KGHSH and CDR2 LQKENI. Here the CDR3 DNA reads TGTGCCAGCTCACAAAGTAGCGACAATGAGCAGTTCTTC. Amino acid sequence: CASSQSSDNEQFF.

The V gene is TRBV5-1, the J gene TRBJ1-1; 9 bases line up with TRBD1. Germline CDR1 is SGHRS and CDR2 is YFSETQ. The V gene end was trimmed by 6 bases and the J gene end by 0 bases; junction bases not matched to a gene: 18. The CDR3 is 19 residues long. CDR3 bases: TGCGCCAGCAAGGACAGGGGTCGATATTTGCCTACCATGAACACTGAAGCTTTCTTT. Protein product: CASKDRGRYLPTMNTEAFF.

The CDR3: CSVTPSTSGTDTQYF. The CDR3 nucleotides are TGCAGCGTTACTCCATCGACTAGCGGCACAGATACGCAGTATTTT. The genes are TRBV29-1 and TRBJ2-3; 8 positions match TRBD2. The CDR3 loop spans 15 amino acids. J was trimmed by 1 base and V by 5 bases; bases with no gene match: 8. From germline, CDR1 is SQVTM and CDR2 ANQGSEA.

This clone was seen only a few times. The chain carries TRBV7-3 and TRBJ1-3; D not certain. This CDR3 has 15 residues. Germline assignment: CDR1 SGHTA and CDR2 FQGTGA. The V end was cut by 0 bases, the J end by 3 bases, with 9 bases between. The CDR3 DNA reads as TGTGCCAGCAGCTTAACAGCGAGTGGTGGAAACACCATATATTTT. This translates into CASSLTASGGNTIYF.

J is TRBJ2-7 and V is TRBV19, with D possibly being TRBD2 (5 bases). V gave up 6 bases and J gave up 7 bases, with 19 bases separating them. CDR1 is LNHDA, CDR2 SQIVND, per germline (reference sequence). The CDR3 totals 14 residues. The CDR3 sequence is CASSIDYRGWEQYF. The CDR3 DNA reads as TGTGCCAGTAGCATCGACTACCGAGGGTGGGAGCAGTACTTC.

The V call is TRBV7-9, the J call TRBJ1-3, with TRBD1 identical over 9 bases. The germline V gene encodes CDR1 SEHNR and CDR2 FQNEAQ (reference sequence). This CDR3 is 18 amino acids long. J gave up 1 base and V 5 bases, and 12 bases lay outside the gene matches. This CDR3 is CASSPQGGQGPSGNTIYF. In nucleotides, the CDR3 is TGTGCCAGCAGCCCCCAAGGGGGACAGGGCCCATCTGGAAACACCATATATTTT.

Written as DNA, the CDR3 is TGCGCCAGCAGCTACGAAGCCGACACCGGGGAGCTGTTTTTT. It yields the protein CASSYEADTGELFF. The rearrangement links TRBV5-1 to TRBJ2-2; no firm D call. The V gene's germline CDR1 is SGHRS and CDR2 YFSETQ. The CDR3 extends over 14 amino acids. V was shortened by 3 bases and J by 3 bases, with 9 bases between the two germline ends.

The genes are TRBV28 and TRBJ1-2; D is undetermined. The CDR3 loop spans 14 amino acids. Between the trimmed V and J ends, which lost 1 base and 8 bases, there was a span of 14 bases. From germline, CDR1 is MDHEN and CDR2 SYDVKM. CDR3 residues: CASSLSHLATGYTF. As DNA, the CDR3 is TGTGCCAGCAGTTTATCCCATCTTGCTACGGGCTACACCTTC.

The chain is built from TRBV6-5 and TRBJ2-1, with 9 bases lining up with TRBD2. After removal of 7 bases from V and 5 bases from J, the junction contained 6 bases not matched to a gene. The CDR3 consists of 14 residues. Germline-derived CDR1 and CDR2 are MNHEY and SVGAGI. The CDR3 region is CASTRLAADNEQFF. CDR3 in DNA: TGTGCCAGCACCCGACTAGCGGCCGACAATGAGCAGTTCTTC.

This chain joins TRBV11-1 and TRBJ1-1; D is unresolved. Germline V gene lookup returns CDR1 SGHAT and CDR2 FQDESV (reference sequence). V was trimmed by 5 bases and J by 5 bases, leaving 9 bases between them. This CDR3 region has 12 residues. CDR3 residues: CASSQLGTEAFF. Written as DNA, the CDR3 is TGTGCCAGCAGCCAATTAGGTACTGAAGCTTTCTTT.

The chain couples TRBV11-2 to TRBJ2-7; 9 positions match TRBD2. Germline CDR1 and CDR2: SGHAT and FQNNGV. With V trimmed by 3 bases and J by 5 bases, 5 bases remained unmatched. CDR3 size: 14 residues. This chain's CDR3 is CASSLLAGSHEQYF. CDR3 bases: TGTGCCAGCAGCTTGCTAGCGGGAAGCCACGAGCAGTACTTC.

This chain connects TRBV5-6 to TRBJ1-1, with unresolved D. CDR1 and CDR2 (germline): SGHDT, YYEEEE. This CDR3 comprises 18 residues. Trimming took 1 base from V and 0 from J, leaving 19 bases between them. As DNA, the CDR3 is TGTGCCAGCAGCTTGTGGGTGCCAGGACTCCTAATGAACACTGAAGCTTTCTTT. Translated: CASSLWVPGLLMNTEAFF. The variable domain in full, with the rest retrieved from reference TRBV5-6 and TRBJ1-1, is DAGVTQSPTHLIKTRGQQVTLRCSPKSGHDTVSWYQQALGQGPQFIFQYYEEEERQRGNFPDRFSGHQFPNYSSELNVNALLLGDSALYLCASSLWVPGLLMNTEAFFGQGTRLTVV.

In nucleotides, the CDR3 is TGTGCCAGCAAACTGGCCGGGACGGCAGGCACAGATACGCAGTATTTT. Its protein is CASKLAGTAGTDTQYF. The chain uses TRBV28 and TRBJ2-3; possibly TRBD1 or TRBD2 for D (5 bases each). V lost 7 bases and J lost 1, with 18 bases in between. The germline V gene has CDR1 MDHEN and CDR2 SYDVKM. The CDR3 is made up of 16 amino acids.

This sequence joins TRBV5-8 and TRBJ1-5; D is unresolved. This CDR3 comprises 14 residues. V shed 6 bases and J shed 3 bases, with 13 bases lying between them. Germline V gives CDR1 SGHTS, CDR2 YDEGEE. This chain's CDR3 is CASTLGTHNQPQHF. CDR3 sequence (DNA): TGTGCCAGCACCCTAGGAACTCACAATCAGCCCCAGCATTTT. Filled out from reference TRBV5-8 and TRBJ1-5, the complete variable domain reads EAGVTQSPTHLIKTRGQQATLRCSPISGHTSVYWYQQALGLGLQFLLWYDEGEERNRGNFPPRFSGRQFPNYSSELNVNALELEDSALYLCASTLGTHNQPQHFGDGTRLSIL.

The chain recombines TRBV7-3 with TRBJ2-2, with 7 bases fitting TRBD1. V shed 3 bases and J 2 bases; nucleotides not matched to a gene: 6. Germline V gene lookup returns CDR1 SGHTA and CDR2 FQGTGA. This CDR3 spans 16 amino acids. Written as DNA, the CDR3 is TGTGCCAGCAGCTTTACCGGGACAGAAAACACCGGGGAGCTGTTTTTT. It specifies CASSFTGTENTGELFF.

V and J are TRBV18 and TRBJ2-7, with 9 bases that match TRBD1. This CDR3 has 14 amino acids. Trimming took 3 bases from V and 3 from J; bases not matched to a gene: 3. The germline gives CDR1 KGHSH, CDR2 LQKENI. The DNA for the CDR3 is TGTGCCAGCTCACCCGACAGGGGGTACTACGAGCAGTACTTC. It translates to CASSPDRGYYEQYF.

The sample holds one count of this clone. Here the CDR3 reads CASSRYTHNSGGEYEQYF. CDR3 nucleotides: TGTGCCAGCAGTCGCTACACCCATAATAGCGGGGGGGAATACGAGCAGTACTTC. The chain couples TRBV28 to TRBJ2-7; 11 bases align to TRBD2. CDR3 length: 18 amino acids. V gave up 5 bases and J gave up 4 bases; unmatched junction bases: 16. Germline-derived CDR1 and CDR2 are MDHEN and SYDVKM.

V is TRBV30 and J is TRBJ1-4; 10 bases map to TRBD1. After removal of 7 bases from V and 6 bases from J, the junction contained 11 bases not matched to a gene. The CDR3 length is 15 residues. The germline V gene encodes CDR1 GTSNPN and CDR2 SVGIG (reference sequence). The CDR3 loop is CAFVRDRGRDEKLFF. The CDR3 DNA sequence: TGTGCCTTCGTCCGGGACAGGGGTCGGGATGAAAAACTGTTTTTT. The full variable domain, with the rest looked up from reference TRBV30 and TRBJ1-4, is SQTIHQWPATLVQPVGSPLSLECTVEGTSNPNLYWYRQAAGRGLQLLFYSVGIGQISSEVPQNLSASRPQDRQFILSSKKLLLSDSGFYLCAFVRDRGRDEKLFFGSGTQLSVL.

The chain is built from TRBV10-3 and TRBJ2-7, with 7 bases lining up with TRBD1. Germline loops: CDR1 ENHRY, CDR2 SYGVKD. The CDR3 totals 16 residues. Trimming cost V 2 bases and J 0 bases; bases outside gene matches: 7. The DNA of the CDR3 is TGTGCCATCAGTGAGGAGGGGGCAGGAACCTCCTACGAGCAGTACTTC. Amino acids: CAISEEGAGTSYEQYF.

The CDR3, as DNA: TGCGCCAGCAGCCAAGATCGGGGGAATCAGCCCCAGCATTTT. It codes for CASSQDRGNQPQHF. The chain links TRBV4-3 to TRBJ1-5; tentative D call: TRBD1 (5 bases). V shed 0 bases and J shed 4 bases, with 7 bases lying between them. The germline V gene encodes CDR1 LGHNA and CDR2 YSLEER. The CDR3 length is 14 residues.

The V and J genes are TRBV5-8 and TRBJ1-5, with a tentative D call TRBD1 (5 bases). CDR3 length: 15 residues. The V end lost 1 base, the J end lost 6 bases, and 14 bases lay between the germline ends. Germline assignment: CDR1 SGHTS and CDR2 YDEGEE. Here the CDR3 DNA reads TGTGCCAGCAGCTTGATTGGGGGACTGAGTCAGCCCCAGCATTTT. Residues: CASSLIGGLSQPQHF.

J is TRBJ1-1 and V is TRBV9, with D perhaps matching TRBD1 (5 bases). Germline CDR1 and CDR2: SGDLS and YYNGEE. With 0 bases removed from V and 6 bases from J, the gap between germline ends came to 9 bases. The CDR3 consists of 13 residues. The CDR3 sequence is CASSVVGAAEAFF. The CDR3 coding sequence is TGTGCCAGCAGCGTAGTAGGGGCCGCTGAAGCTTTCTTT. The variable domain in full, completed from reference TRBV9 and TRBJ1-1, reads DSGVTQTPKHLITATGQRVTLRCSPRSGDLSVYWYQQSLDQGLQFLIQYYNGEERAKGNILERFSAQQFPDLHSELNLSSLELGDSALYFCASSVVGAAEAFFGQGTRLTVV.

V and J are TRBV2 and TRBJ2-1; D is undetermined. Germline CDR1 and CDR2: SNHLY and FYNNEI. Trimming left V 4 bases short and J 3 bases short, with 10 bases between. The CDR3 is 14 residues long. DNA of the CDR3: TGTGCCAGCAGTGGAGTTTCTCTCTACAATGAGCAGTTCTTC. Translating it yields CASSGVSLYNEQFF.

V and J are TRBV6-5 and TRBJ1-5; D is unclear. Germline V CDR1 and CDR2: MNHEY, SVGAGI. This CDR3 contains 14 residues. Trimming took 4 bases from V and 1 from J, leaving 8 bases between them. The CDR3 loop reads CASSLGASNQPQHF. CDR3 in DNA: TGTGCCAGCAGTTTGGGCGCGAGCAATCAGCCCCAGCATTTT.

J is TRBJ2-3 and V is TRBV11-1, with D possibly TRBD2 on 5 matching bases. This CDR3 is built from 15 residues. Germline loops: CDR1 SGHAT, CDR2 FQDESV (reference sequence). V lost 6 bases and J lost 4, with 17 bases in between. The CDR3, as DNA: TGTGCCAGCAGGGGCATCGGGGTCGGGGCAGATACGCAGTATTTT. Protein sequence: CASRGIGVGADTQYF.

The chain recombines TRBV7-9 with TRBJ2-5; a possible D gene is TRBD2 (6 bases). Germline CDR1 is SEHNR and CDR2 is FQNEAQ (reference sequence). Trimming removed 5 bases at V and 4 bases at J, with 14 bases between. The CDR3 covers 14 residues. The CDR3 DNA is TGTGCCAGCAGCCTCCGGGACTTCCGAGAGACCCAGTACTTC. Its protein product is CASSLRDFRETQYF.